Sequencing of this T cell receptor beta chain was carried out in a study of T cells in Graves' hyperthyroidism and ophthalmopathy. Study-level results: Ophthalmopathy and stable hyperthyroidism were told apart by a 13 V-J model.

A note on this clonotype: Antigen unknown.

Amplification of TCR beta CDR3 regions used RNA as the template. RT-PCR in the first round (using the HTBI primer set) targeted the TCR CDR3. TCRdb re-called the multiplex PCR reads with MiXCR, one entry per CDR3 protein. The sample records roughly 400,000 distinct CDR3 sequences, about an eighth being singletons. Among ophthalmopathy patients, the Clinical Activity Score reached at least 3, the NOSPECS grade reached at least 4, and duration remained under 3 months. Uncontrolled infections, other autoimmune diseases, pregnancy or lactation led to exclusion of patients. The source of the PBMCs was approximately 10 ml of fresh peripheral blood. CDR3 length: 16 amino acids. The V gene's germline CDR1 is PRHDT and CDR2 FYEKMQ (reference sequence). V lost 1 base and J lost 4, with 16 bases in between.

Sequenced sample: blood. This rearrangement joins TRBV13 to TRBJ1-1; no firm D call. This clonotype was sampled from a man aged 45-65 years with Graves' ophthalmopathy. The CDR3 coding sequence is TGTGCCAGCAGCTTAGTTCGATTGGCGGCGGGCACTGAAGCTTTCTTT. Translating gives CASSLVRLAAGTEAFF.